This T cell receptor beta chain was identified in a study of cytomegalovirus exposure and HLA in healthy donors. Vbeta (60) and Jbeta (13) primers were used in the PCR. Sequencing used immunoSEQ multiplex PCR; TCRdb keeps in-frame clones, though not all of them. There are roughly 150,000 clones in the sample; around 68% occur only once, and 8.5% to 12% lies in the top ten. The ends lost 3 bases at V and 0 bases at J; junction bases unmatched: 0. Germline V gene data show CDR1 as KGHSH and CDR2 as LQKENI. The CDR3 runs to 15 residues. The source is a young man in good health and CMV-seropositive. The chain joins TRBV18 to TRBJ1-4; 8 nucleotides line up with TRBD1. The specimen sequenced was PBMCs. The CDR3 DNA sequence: TGTGCCAGCTCACCGACAGGGGCAACTAATGAAAAACTGTTTTTT. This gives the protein CASSPTGATNEKLFF. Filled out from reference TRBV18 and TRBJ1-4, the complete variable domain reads NAGVMQNPRHLVRRRGQEARLRCSPMKGHSHVYWYRQLPEEGLKFMVYLQKENIIDESGMPKERFSAEFPKEGPSILRIQQVVRGDSAAYFCASSPTGATNEKLFFGSGTQLSVL.